The 5 T cell receptor beta chains presented below share a single source sample, sequenced in a study of blood T cell repertoires in COVID-19. Sequencing was performed with immunoSEQ multiplex PCR; in TCRdb, only in-frame clones are kept and a portion is missing. The sample lists around 12,000 clones, about 75% occurring once. Material: peripheral blood. The source of these receptors is a woman at least 80 years old with acute or convalescent COVID-19.

This clone was detected a few times. This chain uses TRBV6-1 with TRBJ1-1; D may be TRBD1 (5 bases). CDR3 size: 13 residues. Trimming removed 3 bases from V and 5 bases from J, with 10 bases in between. Germline assignment: CDR1 MNHNS and CDR2 SASEGT. The DNA for the CDR3 is TGTGCCAGCAGTGAGGGGCCGTGGACTGAAGCTTTCTTT. This translates into CASSEGPWTEAFF.

This clone was found a few times. The chain recombines TRBV7-3 with TRBJ2-1; D is possibly TRBD1 (7 bases). This CDR3 region has 13 residues. Germline V gene data show CDR1 as SGHTA and CDR2 as FQGTGA. Trimming pared 2 bases from V and 6 bases from J, leaving 8 bases between. The CDR3 spells CASSLQGGNEQFF. CDR3 DNA sequence: TGTGCCAGCAGCTTACAGGGGGGCAATGAGCAGTTCTTC.

The chain carries TRBV6-6 and TRBJ1-5; TRBD1 matches 10 bases. The V gene end was trimmed by 5 bases and the J gene end by 0 bases; junction bases not matched to a gene: 7. Per germline, CDR1 MNHNY and CDR2 SVGAGI (reference sequence). This CDR3 comprises 17 residues. The CDR3 loop is CASSLTGGTNSNQPQHF. CDR3 sequence (DNA): TGTGCCAGCAGTCTGACAGGGGGCACCAATAGCAATCAGCCCCAGCATTTT.

The rearrangement uses TRBV10-3 and TRBJ2-7; the D gene is possibly TRBD2 (7 bases). The germline V gene encodes CDR1 ENHRY and CDR2 SYGVKD. V gave up 4 bases and J gave up 7 bases, with 20 bases separating them. The CDR3 has 15 residues. CDR3 amino acids: CAISAIQGSAGEQYF. The DNA of the CDR3 is TGTGCCATCAGTGCAATACAGGGTTCAGCGGGGGAGCAGTACTTC.

The chain joins TRBV3-1 (or the pseudogene TRBV3-2) to TRBJ1-1; TRBD1 matches at 8 bases. Looked up from germline, CDR1 is LGHDT and CDR2 is YNNKEL (reference sequence). CDR3 length: 15 amino acids. Losses at the gene ends were 6 bases for V and 4 bases for J; bases not matched to a gene: 10. The CDR3 bases are TGTGCCAGCAGGGTAGCAGGGGGCGGCGGCACTGAAGCTTTCTTT. It specifies CASRVAGGGGTEAFF.